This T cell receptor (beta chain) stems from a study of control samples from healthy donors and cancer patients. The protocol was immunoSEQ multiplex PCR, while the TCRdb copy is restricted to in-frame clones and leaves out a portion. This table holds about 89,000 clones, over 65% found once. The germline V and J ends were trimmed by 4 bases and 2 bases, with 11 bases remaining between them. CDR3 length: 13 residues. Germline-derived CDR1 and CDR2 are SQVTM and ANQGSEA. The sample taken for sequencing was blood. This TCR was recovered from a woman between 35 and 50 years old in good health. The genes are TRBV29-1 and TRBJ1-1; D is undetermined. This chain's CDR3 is CSVVLGINTEAFF. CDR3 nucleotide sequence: TGCAGCGTTGTCCTGGGGATTAACACTGAAGCTTTCTTT.